This T cell receptor (beta chain) derives from a study of T cells in Graves' hyperthyroidism and ophthalmopathy. Study details: Peripheral blood samples were taken at initial diagnosis, prior to any treatment. The study, taken as a whole, reports: Ophthalmopathy stood apart from stable hyperthyroidism in a 13 V-J model.

RNA transcripts provided the source from which TCR beta CDR3 regions were amplified. An initial round of RT-PCR targeting the TCR CDR3 relied on the HTBI primer set. In TCRdb, the multiplex PCR reads were re-called with MiXCR into one record per CDR3 protein. The sample lists 330,000 or so distinct CDR3 sequences, less than 20% occurring once. Only a few counts were recorded for this clonotype. Antigen: not known. Orbital computed tomography, thyroid ultrasound, serum thyroxine and TRAb, and clinical symptoms together informed the diagnoses. The CDR3 runs to 16 residues. V lost 4 bases, J lost 1 base, and 8 bases stayed unmatched. The germline CDR1 and CDR2 sequences are MNHEY and SMNVEV (reference sequence).

The chain couples TRBV27 to TRBJ2-3; TRBD2 agrees at 7 bases. This receptor was taken from a man aged 45-60 years with Graves' ophthalmopathy. Sequencing used blood. This CDR3 reads CASSSLGGGGTDTQYF. CDR3 bases: TGTGCCAGCAGTTCCTTGGGGGGAGGGGGCACAGATACGCAGTATTTT.